The sequence of this T cell receptor (beta chain) was determined in a study of T cell responses to AZD1222 COVID-19 vaccine. Sequenced by immunoSEQ multiplex PCR; TCRdb stores in-frame clones only, minus some. In the table there are 72,000 or so clones, around 90% of which are singletons. A few counts support this clone. Its antigen remains unknown. Broader study findings: The study found vaccine-associated CD4 TCRs spanning spike, dominant at 160-218 and 743-854. Donors in the cohort were predominantly white British and more often female, and clonal diversity was possibly underestimated. Repertoires were obtained only post-peak T cell response. Seropositive at baseline were only a handful of AZD1222 recipients.

This CDR3 is 12 amino acids long. V was trimmed by 5 bases and J by 3 bases, leaving 8 bases between them. Germline V gene data show CDR1 as SEHNR and CDR2 as FQNEAQ (reference sequence). The chain links TRBV7-9 to TRBJ2-7; D may be TRBD1 (5 bases). The sequence was collected from an adult in good health. Sequencing used peripheral blood, obtained on day 0 of AZD1222 vaccination. CDR3 in amino acids: CASSPTDYEQYF. Here the CDR3 DNA reads TGTGCCAGCAGCCCGACAGACTACGAGCAGTACTTC.